This T cell receptor beta chain emerged from a study of shared clonotypes between healthy human individuals. As for the study in general: The study drew on two women and three men aged 18 to 49 as donors.

Genomic DNA of every subset was divided equally among multiple immunoSEQ plates. On sorted subsets, replicate PCRs used 150 to 250 ng DNA, or tens of thousands of T cell genomes. Only in-frame clones appear in the TCRdb table, and some are missing; sequencing was by immunoSEQ multiplex PCR. The table lists some 2,500,000 clones, roughly 92% of them singletons, with 0.3% to 0.45% in the top ten. Trimming took 0 bases from V and 4 from J; bases not matched to a gene: 6. Germline V gene lookup returns CDR1 LGHNA and CDR2 YSLEER. This CDR3 region has 16 residues. Each sample came from a Caucasian adult donor living in Nashville, Tennessee.

The chain is built from TRBV4-3 and TRBJ2-1, with 7 nucleotides matching TRBD2. The clonotype was recovered from a man between 18 and 29 years old in good health. Some clones in this sample may be carry-over from other donors' samples. Sequenced sample: naive CD4+ T cells from PBMCs. Subset here: CD45RA+ positively selected. The CDR3 sequence is CASSQDLPRGYNEQFF. The DNA for the CDR3 is TGCGCCAGCAGCCAAGATTTGCCGCGGGGGTACAATGAGCAGTTCTTC.